This entry features one TCR beta chain sequence. This sample was included in a study of blood T cell repertoires in COVID-19. In germline, CDR1 is SNHLY, CDR2 FYNNEI. The CDR3 is 15 residues long. V lost 6 bases to trimming and J lost 6 bases; unmatched junction nucleotides: 13. Authors' processing steps: Using reference gene primer amplification, nucleated cell counts were estimated. This table comes from immunoSEQ multiplex PCR, and its TCRdb copy is limited to in-frame clones, with some not included. V and J calls and clone size are those listed in that table; D and trimming were worked out from the DNA. The sample comprises some 100,000 clones, roughly 85% of which are singletons, and 1.5% to 2% rests with the top ten.

This chain joins TRBV2 and TRBJ2-7; the match to TRBD1 covers 8 bases. Material for sequencing was peripheral blood. This clonotype was obtained from an older woman with active or convalescent COVID-19. The CDR3 DNA is TGTGCCAGCAGGCCCGAACAGGGGGGCCGGTCCGAGCAGTACTTC. Translation gives CASRPEQGGRSEQYF.